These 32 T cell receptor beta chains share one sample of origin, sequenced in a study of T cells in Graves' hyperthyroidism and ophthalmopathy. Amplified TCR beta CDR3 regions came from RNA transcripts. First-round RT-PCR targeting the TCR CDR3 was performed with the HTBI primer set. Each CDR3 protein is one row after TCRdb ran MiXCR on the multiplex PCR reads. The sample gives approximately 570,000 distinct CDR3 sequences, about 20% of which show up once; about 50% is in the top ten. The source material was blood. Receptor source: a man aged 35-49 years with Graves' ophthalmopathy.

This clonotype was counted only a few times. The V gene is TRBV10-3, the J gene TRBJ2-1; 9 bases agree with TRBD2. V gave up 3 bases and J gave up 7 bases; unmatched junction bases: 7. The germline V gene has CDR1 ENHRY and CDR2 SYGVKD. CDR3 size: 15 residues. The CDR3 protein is CAISEGLAGTNEQFF. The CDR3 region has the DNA TGTGCCATCAGTGAAGGGCTAGCGGGAACAAATGAGCAGTTCTTC.

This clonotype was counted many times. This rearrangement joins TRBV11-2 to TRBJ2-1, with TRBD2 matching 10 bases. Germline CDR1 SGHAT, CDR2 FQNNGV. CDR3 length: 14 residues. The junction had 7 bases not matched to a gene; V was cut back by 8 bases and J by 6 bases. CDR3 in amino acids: CASHRTSGTNEQFF. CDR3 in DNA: TGTGCCAGCCACCGGACTAGCGGTACCAATGAGCAGTTCTTC.

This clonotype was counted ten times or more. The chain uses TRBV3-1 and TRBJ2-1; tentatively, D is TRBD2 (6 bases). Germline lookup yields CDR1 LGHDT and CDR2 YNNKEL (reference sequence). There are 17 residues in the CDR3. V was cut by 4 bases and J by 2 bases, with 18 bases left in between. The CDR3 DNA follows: TGTGCCAGCAGCCGTTATTTAGGGGAGGCGCCCTACAATGAGCAGTTCTTC. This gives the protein CASSRYLGEAPYNEQFF.

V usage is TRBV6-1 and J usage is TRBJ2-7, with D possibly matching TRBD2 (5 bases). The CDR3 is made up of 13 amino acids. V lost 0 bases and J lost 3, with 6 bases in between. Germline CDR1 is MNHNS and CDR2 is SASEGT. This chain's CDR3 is CASSEARGYEQYF. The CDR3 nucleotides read TGTGCCAGCAGTGAAGCCCGGGGCTACGAGCAGTACTTC.

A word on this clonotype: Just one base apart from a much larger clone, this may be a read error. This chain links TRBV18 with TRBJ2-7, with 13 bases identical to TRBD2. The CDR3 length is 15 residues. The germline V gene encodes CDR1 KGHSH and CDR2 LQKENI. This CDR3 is CASSPPTSGGYELYF. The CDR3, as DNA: TGTGCCAGCTCACCACCGACTAGCGGGGGGTACGAGCTGTACTTC.

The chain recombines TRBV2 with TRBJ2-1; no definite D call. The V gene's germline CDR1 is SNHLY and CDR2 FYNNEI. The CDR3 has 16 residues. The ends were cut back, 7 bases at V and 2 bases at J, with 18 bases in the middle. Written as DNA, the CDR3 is TGTGCCAGCATTGATCGGGCGGTTCCCGCCTACAATGAGCAGTTCTTC. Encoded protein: CASIDRAVPAYNEQFF.

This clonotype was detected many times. CDR3 sequence: CASSLVPRPTLSNYGYTF. CDR3 DNA sequence: TGTGCCAGCAGCTTAGTCCCTCGGCCGACCTTGTCTAACTATGGCTACACCTTC. The rearrangement uses TRBV11-2 and TRBJ1-2; D gene unclear. The V and J ends lost 1 base and 0 bases respectively, with 18 bases between them. Germline V gene lookup returns CDR1 SGHAT and CDR2 FQNNGV. The CDR3 extends over 18 amino acids.

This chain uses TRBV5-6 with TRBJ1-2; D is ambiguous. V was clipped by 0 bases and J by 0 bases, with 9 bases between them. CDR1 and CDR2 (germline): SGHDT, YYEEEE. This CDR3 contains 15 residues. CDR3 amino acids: CASSLAESSNYGYTF. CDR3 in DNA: TGTGCCAGCAGCTTGGCCGAGAGCTCTAACTATGGCTACACCTTC.

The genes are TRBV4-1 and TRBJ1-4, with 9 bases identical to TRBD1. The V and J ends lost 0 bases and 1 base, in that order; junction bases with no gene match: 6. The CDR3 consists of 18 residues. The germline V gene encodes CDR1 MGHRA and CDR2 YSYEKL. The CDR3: CASSQEDRGELTNEKLFF. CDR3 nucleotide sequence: TGCGCCAGCAGCCAAGAGGACAGGGGAGAGTTAACTAATGAAAAACTGTTTTTT.

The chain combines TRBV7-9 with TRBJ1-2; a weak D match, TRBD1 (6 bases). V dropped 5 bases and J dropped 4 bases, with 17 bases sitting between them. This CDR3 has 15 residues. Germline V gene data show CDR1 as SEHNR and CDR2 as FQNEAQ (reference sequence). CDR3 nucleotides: TGTGCCAGCAGCCCACAGGGAACCGCCTCCTATGGCTACACCTTC. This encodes CASSPQGTASYGYTF.

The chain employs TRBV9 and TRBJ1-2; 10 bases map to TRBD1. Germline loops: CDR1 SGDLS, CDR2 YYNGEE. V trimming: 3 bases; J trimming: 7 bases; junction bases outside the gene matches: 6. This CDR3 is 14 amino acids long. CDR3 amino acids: CASSEGTGVVGYTF. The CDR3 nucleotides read TGTGCCAGCAGCGAAGGGACAGGGGTAGTTGGCTACACCTTC.

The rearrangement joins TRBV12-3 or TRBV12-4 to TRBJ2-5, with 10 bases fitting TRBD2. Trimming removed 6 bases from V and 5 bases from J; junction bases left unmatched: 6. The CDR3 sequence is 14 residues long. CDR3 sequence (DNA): TGTGCCAGCAGGTTTAGCGGGGGGTGGGAGACCCAGTACTTC. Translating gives CASRFSGGWETQYF.

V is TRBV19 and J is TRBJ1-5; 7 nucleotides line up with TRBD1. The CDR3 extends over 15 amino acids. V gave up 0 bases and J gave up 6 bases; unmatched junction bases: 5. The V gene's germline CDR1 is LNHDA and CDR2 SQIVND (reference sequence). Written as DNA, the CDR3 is TGTGCCAGTAGTATAGACGGAGGGGGCTCTCAGCCCCAGCATTTT. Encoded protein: CASSIDGGGSQPQHF.

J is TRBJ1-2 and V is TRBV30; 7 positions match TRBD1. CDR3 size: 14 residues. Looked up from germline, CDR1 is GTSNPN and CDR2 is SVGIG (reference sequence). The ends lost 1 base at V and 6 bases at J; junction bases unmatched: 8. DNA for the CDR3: TGTGCCTGGAGTGGGCTAGACAGGGTGCATGGCTACACCTTC. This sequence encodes CAWSGLDRVHGYTF.

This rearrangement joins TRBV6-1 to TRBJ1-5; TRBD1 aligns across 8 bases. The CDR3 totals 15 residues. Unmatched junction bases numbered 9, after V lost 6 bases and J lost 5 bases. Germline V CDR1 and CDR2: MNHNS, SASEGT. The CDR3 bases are TGTGCCAGCAGAGCGGGGACAGGTCTTTATCAGCCCCAGCATTTT. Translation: CASRAGTGLYQPQHF.

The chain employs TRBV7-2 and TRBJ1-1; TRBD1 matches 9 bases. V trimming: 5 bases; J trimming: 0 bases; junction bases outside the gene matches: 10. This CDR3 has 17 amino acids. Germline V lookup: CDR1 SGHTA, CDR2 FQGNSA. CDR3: CASSPRQGGAMNTEAFF. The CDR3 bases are TGTGCCAGCAGCCCCCGACAGGGGGGGGCCATGAACACTGAAGCTTTCTTT.

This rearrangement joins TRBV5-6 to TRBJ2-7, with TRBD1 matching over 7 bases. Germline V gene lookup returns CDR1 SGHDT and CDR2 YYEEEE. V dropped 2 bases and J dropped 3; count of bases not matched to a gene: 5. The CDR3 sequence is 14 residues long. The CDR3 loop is CASSFNDRDYEQYF. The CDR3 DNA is TGTGCCAGCAGCTTTAATGACAGGGACTACGAGCAGTACTTC.

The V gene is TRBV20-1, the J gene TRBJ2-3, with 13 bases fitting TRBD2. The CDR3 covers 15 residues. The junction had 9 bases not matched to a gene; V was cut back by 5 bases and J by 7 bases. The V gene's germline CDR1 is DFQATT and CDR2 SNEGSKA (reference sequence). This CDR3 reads CSAVPLAGGLNTQYF. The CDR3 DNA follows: TGCAGTGCTGTCCCACTAGCGGGGGGGCTAAATACGCAGTATTTT.

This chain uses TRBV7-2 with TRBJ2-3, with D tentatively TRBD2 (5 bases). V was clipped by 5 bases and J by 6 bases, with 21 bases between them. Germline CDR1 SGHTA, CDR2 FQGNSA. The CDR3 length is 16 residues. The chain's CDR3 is CASSAEPGTAGDTQYF. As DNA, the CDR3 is TGTGCCAGCAGCGCAGAACCGGGAACCGCCGGGGATACGCAGTATTTT. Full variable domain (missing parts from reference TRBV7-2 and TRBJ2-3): GAGVSQSPSNKVTEKGKDVELRCDPISGHTALYWYRQSLGQGLEFLIYFQGNSAPDKSGLPSDRFSAERTGGSVSTLTIQRTQQEDSAVYLCASSAEPGTAGDTQYFGPGTRLTVL.

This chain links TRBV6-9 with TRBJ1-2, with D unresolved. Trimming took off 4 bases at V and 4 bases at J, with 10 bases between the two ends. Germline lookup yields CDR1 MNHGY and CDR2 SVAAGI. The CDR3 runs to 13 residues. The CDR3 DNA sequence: TGTGCCAGCAGTTCCAGAAACCTCTATGGCTACACCTTC. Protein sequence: CASSSRNLYGYTF.

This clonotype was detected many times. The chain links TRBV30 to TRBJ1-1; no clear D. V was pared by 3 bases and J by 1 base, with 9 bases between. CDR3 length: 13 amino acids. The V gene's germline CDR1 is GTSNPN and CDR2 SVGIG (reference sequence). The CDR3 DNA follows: TGTGCCTGGAGGCGGGGTACGAACACTGAAGCTTTCTTT. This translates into CAWRRGTNTEAFF.

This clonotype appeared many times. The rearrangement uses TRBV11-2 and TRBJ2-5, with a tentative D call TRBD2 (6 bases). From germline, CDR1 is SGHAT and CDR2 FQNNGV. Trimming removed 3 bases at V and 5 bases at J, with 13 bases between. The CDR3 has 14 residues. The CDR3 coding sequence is TGTGCCAGCAGCTTTCGGAGGGCCGGGGAGACCCAGTACTTC. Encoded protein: CASSFRRAGETQYF.

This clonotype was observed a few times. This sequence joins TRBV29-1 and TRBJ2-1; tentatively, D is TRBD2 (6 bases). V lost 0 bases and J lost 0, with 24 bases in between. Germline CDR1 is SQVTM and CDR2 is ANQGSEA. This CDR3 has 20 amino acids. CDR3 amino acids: CSVEDLSSALASSSYNEQFF. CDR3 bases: TGCAGCGTTGAAGATCTGTCTAGCGCCTTAGCGTCCAGCTCCTACAATGAGCAGTTCTTC.

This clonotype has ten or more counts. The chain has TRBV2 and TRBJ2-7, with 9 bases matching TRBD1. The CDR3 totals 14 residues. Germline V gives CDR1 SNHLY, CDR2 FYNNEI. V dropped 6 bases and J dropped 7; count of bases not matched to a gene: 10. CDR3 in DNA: TGTGCCAGCAGCCCCGGGACAGGGCAAAAAGAGCAGTACTTC. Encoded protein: CASSPGTGQKEQYF.

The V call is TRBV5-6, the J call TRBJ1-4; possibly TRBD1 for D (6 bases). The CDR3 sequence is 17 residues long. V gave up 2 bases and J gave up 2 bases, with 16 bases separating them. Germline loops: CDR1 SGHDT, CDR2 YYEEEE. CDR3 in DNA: TGTGCCAGCAGCTTATCTCCTCAGGGGATTACTAATGAAAAACTGTTTTTT. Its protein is CASSLSPQGITNEKLFF.

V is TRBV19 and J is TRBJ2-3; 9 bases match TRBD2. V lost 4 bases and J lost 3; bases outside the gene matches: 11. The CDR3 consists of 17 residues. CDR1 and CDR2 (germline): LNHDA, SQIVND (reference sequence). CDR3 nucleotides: TGTGCCAGTAGTAGCCCCCTCGGGCTAGCGGGGACAGATACGCAGTATTTT. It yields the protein CASSSPLGLAGTDTQYF.

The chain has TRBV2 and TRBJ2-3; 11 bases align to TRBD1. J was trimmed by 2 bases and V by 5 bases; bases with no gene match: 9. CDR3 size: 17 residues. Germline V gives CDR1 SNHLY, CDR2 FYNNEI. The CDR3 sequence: CASSPEGQGEFTDTQYF. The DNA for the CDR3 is TGTGCCAGCAGTCCGGAGGGACAGGGGGAATTCACAGATACGCAGTATTTT. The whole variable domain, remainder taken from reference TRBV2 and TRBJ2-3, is EPEVTQTPSHQVTQMGQEVILRCVPISNHLYFYWYRQILGQKVEFLVSFYNNEISEKSEIFDDQFSVERPDGSNFTLKIRSTKLEDSAMYFCASSPEGQGEFTDTQYFGPGTRLTVL.

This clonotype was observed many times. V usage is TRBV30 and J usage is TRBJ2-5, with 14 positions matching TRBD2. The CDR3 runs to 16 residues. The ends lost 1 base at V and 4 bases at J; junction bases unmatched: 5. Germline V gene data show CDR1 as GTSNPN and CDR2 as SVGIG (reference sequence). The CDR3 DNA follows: TGTGCCTGGAGTGAGGGACTAGCGGGAGTCGGAGAGACCCAGTACTTC. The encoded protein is CAWSEGLAGVGETQYF.

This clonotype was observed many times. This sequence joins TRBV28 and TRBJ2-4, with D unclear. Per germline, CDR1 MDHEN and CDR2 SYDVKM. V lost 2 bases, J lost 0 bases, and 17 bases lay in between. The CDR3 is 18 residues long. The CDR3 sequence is CASSLSRTLWEAKNIQYF. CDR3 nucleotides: TGTGCCAGCAGTTTAAGTAGGACCCTCTGGGAAGCCAAAAACATTCAGTACTTC.

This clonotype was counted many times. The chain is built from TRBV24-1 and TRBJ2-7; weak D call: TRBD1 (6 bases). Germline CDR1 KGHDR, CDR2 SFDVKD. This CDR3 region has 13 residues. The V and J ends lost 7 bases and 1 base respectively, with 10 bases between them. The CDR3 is CATSPGDSYEQYF. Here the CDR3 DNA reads TGTGCCACCAGCCCAGGGGATTCCTACGAGCAGTACTTC.

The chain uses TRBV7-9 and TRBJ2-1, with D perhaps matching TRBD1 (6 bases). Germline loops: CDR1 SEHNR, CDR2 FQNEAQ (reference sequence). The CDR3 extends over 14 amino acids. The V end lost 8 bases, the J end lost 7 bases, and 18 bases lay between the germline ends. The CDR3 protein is CASAGRTAQNEQFF. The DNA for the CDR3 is TGTGCCAGCGCAGGCAGGACAGCGCAAAATGAGCAGTTCTTC.

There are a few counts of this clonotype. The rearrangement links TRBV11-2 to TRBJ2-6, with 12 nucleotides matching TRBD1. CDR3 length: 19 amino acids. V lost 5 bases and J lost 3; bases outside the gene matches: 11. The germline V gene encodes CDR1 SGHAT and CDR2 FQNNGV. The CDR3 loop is CASSPLPGQGAGGANVLTF. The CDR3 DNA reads TGTGCCAGCAGCCCCCTCCCGGGACAGGGGGCCGGTGGGGCCAACGTCCTGACTTTC.